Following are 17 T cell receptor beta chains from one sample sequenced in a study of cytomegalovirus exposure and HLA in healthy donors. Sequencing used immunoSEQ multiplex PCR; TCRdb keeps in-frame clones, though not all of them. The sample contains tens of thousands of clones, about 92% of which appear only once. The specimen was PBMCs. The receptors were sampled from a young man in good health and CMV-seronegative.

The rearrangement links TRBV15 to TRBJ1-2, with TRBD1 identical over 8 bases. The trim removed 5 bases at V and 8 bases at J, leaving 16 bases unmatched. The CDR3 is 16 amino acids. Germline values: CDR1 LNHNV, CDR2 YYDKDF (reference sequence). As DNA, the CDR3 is TGTGCCACCAGCCCCCGGACAGGGAGCTCTCTTCTGGGCTACACCTTC. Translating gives CATSPRTGSSLLGYTF.

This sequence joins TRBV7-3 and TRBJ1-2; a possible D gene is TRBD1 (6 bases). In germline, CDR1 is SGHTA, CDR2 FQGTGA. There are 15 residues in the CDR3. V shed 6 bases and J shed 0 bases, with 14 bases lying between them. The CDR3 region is CASRPTTGTNYGYTF. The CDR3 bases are TGTGCCAGCAGACCAACAACAGGGACTAACTATGGCTACACCTTC.

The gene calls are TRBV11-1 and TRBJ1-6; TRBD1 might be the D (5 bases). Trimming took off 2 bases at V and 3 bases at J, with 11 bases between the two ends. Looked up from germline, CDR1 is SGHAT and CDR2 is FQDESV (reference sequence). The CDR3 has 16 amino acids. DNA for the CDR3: TGTGCCAGCAGCTTATATGCCGGGGGCTATAATTCACCCCTCCACTTT. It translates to CASSLYAGGYNSPLHF. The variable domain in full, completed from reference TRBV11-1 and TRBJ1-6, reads EAEVAQSPRYKITEKSQAVAFWCDPISGHATLYWYRQILGQGPELLVQFQDESVVDDSQLPKDRFSAERLKGVDSTLKIQPAELGDSAMYLCASSLYAGGYNSPLHFGNGTRLTVT.

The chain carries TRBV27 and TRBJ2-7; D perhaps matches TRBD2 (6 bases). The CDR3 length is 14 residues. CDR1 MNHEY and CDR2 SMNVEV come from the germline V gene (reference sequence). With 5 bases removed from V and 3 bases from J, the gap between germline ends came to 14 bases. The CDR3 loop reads CASSPRGDFYEQYF. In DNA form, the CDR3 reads TGTGCCAGCAGTCCCCGCGGGGATTTCTACGAGCAGTACTTC.

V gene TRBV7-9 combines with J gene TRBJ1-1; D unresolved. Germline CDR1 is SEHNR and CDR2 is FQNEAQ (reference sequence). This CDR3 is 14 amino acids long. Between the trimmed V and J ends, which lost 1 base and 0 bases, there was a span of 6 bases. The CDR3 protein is CASSLEHLNTEAFF. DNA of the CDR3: TGTGCCAGCAGCTTAGAACACCTGAACACTGAAGCTTTCTTT.

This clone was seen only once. CDR3 region: CASSYYTPDRDTEAFF. The CDR3 DNA reads as TGTGCCAGCAGTTACTATACCCCCGACAGGGATACTGAAGCTTTCTTT. J is TRBJ1-1 and V is TRBV6-5; 7 bases match TRBD1. Germline loops: CDR1 MNHEY, CDR2 SVGAGI. The trim removed 1 base at V and 5 bases at J, leaving 10 bases unmatched. CDR3 size: 16 residues.

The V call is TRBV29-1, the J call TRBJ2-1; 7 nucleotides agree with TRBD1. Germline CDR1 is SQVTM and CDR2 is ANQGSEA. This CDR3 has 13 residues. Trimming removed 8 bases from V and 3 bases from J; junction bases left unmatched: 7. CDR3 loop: CSNSQGSYNEQFF. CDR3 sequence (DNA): TGCAGCAACTCACAGGGGAGCTACAATGAGCAGTTCTTC.

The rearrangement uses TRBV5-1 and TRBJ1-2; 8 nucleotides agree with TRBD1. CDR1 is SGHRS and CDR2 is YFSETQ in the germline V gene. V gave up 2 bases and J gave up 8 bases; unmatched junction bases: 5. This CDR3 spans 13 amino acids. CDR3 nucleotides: TGCGCCAGCAGCTTACAGGGGGTAGGCGGCTACACCTTC. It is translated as CASSLQGVGGYTF.

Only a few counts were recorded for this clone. The chain's CDR3 is CASSRWGDDEAFF. CDR3 nucleotide sequence: TGCGCCAGCAGTCGGTGGGGGGATGATGAAGCTTTCTTT. This rearrangement joins TRBV4-1 to TRBJ1-1; TRBD1 is a possible D gene (5 bases). The CDR3 extends over 13 amino acids. V lost 6 bases and J lost 7, with 15 bases in between. Germline V gene lookup returns CDR1 MGHRA and CDR2 YSYEKL.

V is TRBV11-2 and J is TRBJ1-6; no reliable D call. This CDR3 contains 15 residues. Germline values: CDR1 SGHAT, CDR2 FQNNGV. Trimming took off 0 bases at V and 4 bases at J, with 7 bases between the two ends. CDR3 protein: CASSLEELYNSPLHF. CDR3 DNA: TGTGCCAGCAGCTTAGAGGAGCTATATAATTCACCCCTCCACTTT. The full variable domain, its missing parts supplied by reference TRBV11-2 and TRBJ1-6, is EAGVAQSPRYKIIEKRQSVAFWCNPISGHATLYWYQQILGQGPKLLIQFQNNGVVDDSQLPKDRFSAERLKGVDSTLKIQPAKLEDSAVYLCASSLEELYNSPLHFGNGTRLTVT.

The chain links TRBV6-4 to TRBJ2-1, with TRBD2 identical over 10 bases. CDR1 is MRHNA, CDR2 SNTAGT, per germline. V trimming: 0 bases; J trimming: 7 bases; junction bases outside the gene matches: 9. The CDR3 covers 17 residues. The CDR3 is CASSDSLRLAGVNEQFF. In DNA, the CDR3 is TGTGCCAGCAGTGACTCGTTGCGTCTAGCGGGAGTTAATGAGCAGTTCTTC.

The CDR3 is CASSFPDRETHEQYF. CDR3 sequence (DNA): TGCGCCAGCAGCTTCCCAGACAGGGAGACCCACGAGCAGTACTTC. The chain employs TRBV5-1 and TRBJ2-7, with 7 bases that match TRBD1. Trimming took 2 bases from V and 5 from J; bases not matched to a gene: 10. The V gene's germline CDR1 is SGHRS and CDR2 YFSETQ. CDR3 length: 15 amino acids.

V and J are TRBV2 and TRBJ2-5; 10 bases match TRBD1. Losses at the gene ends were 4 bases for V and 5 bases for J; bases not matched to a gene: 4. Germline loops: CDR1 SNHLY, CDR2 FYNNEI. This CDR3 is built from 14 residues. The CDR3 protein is CASSGDRGLETQYF. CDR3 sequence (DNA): TGTGCCAGCAGTGGAGACAGGGGGCTTGAGACCCAGTACTTC. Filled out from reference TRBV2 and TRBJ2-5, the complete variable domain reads EPEVTQTPSHQVTQMGQEVILRCVPISNHLYFYWYRQILGQKVEFLVSFYNNEISEKSEIFDDQFSVERPDGSNFTLKIRSTKLEDSAMYFCASSGDRGLETQYFGPGTRLLVL.

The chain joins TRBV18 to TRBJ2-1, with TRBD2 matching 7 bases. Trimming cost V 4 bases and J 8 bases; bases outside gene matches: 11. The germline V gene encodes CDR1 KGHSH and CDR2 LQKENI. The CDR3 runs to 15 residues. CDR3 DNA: TGTGCCAGCTCACTCAGCGGGGTCCCCGTGTATGAGCAGTTCTTC. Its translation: CASSLSGVPVYEQFF.

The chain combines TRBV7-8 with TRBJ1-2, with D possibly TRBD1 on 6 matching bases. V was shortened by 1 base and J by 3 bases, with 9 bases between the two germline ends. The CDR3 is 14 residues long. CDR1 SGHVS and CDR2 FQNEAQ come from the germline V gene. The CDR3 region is CASSLDRVDYGYTF. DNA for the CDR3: TGTGCCAGCAGCTTAGACAGGGTGGACTATGGCTACACCTTC.

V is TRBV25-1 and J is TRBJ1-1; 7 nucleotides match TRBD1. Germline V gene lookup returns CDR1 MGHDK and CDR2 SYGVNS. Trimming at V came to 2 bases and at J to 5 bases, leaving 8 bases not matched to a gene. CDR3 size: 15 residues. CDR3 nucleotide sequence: TGTGCCAGCAGTGAACGGGAAGGGGGCAAGACTGAAGCTTTCTTT. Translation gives CASSEREGGKTEAFF.

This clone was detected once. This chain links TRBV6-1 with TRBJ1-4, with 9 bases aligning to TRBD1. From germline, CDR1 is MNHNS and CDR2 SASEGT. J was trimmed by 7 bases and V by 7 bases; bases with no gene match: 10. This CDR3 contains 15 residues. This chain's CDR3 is CASITGTGWTEKLFF. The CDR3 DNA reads TGTGCCAGCATTACCGGGACAGGGTGGACTGAAAAACTGTTTTTT.